The rows below give T cell receptor beta chains drawn from one sample of a study of blood T cell repertoires in COVID-19. Sequencing was performed with immunoSEQ multiplex PCR; in TCRdb, only in-frame clones are kept and a portion is missing. The profile shows about 400,000 clones, approximately 88% of them singletons. What was sequenced was PBMCs or T cells enriched from blood (not recorded which). All receptors come from a middle-aged woman with acute COVID-19. CDR3s include the opening cysteine and the closing phenylalanine or tryptophan. The order of the fields is CDR3 DNA, CDR3 protein, J gene, CDR3 length, V gene, clone size, D gene. D genes are given only for firm matches. The size of a clone is reported for some rows only, either as once, few or many, or as a class for expanded clones.

TGTGCCAGCAGCCAGGGTGCGGCTAACTATGGCTACACCTTC | CASSQGAANYGYTF | TRBJ1-2 | 14 | TRBV5-5 | - | -
TGCGCCAGCAGCCAACCGGGACAGGGGGGGACCGGGGAGCTGTTTTTT | CASSQPGQGGTGELFF | TRBJ2-2 | 16 | TRBV4-1 | few | TRBD1
TGTGCCAGCAGCATCCTAGCGGGGCTGGCAGATACGCAGTATTTT | CASSILAGLADTQYF | TRBJ2-3 | 15 | TRBV5-4 | - | TRBD2
TGCGCCAGCAGCTTGGACGGGACAGAGAATGAAAAACTGTTTTTT | CASSLDGTENEKLFF | TRBJ1-4 | 15 | TRBV5-1 | once | TRBD1
TGTGCCAGCTCACCTACGACCGGGACAAAGAACACCGGGGAGCTGTTTTTT | CASSPTTGTKNTGELFF | TRBJ2-2 | 17 | TRBV18 | - | -
TGTGCCAGCAGTCCCAGGGGAGGGGACTACGAGCAGTACTTC | CASSPRGGDYEQYF | TRBJ2-7 | 14 | TRBV2 | - | -
TGTGCCAGCAGCTCGGGACTAGCGGACAGCACAGATACGCAGTATTTT | CASSSGLADSTDTQYF | TRBJ2-3 | 16 | TRBV5-8 | few | TRBD2
TGTGCCAGCACCTACAGGGTACGGGGCTTAGGAGCTTTCTTT | CASTYRVRGLGAFF | TRBJ1-1 | 14 | TRBV2 | - | -
TGTGCCAGCAGCCGCCGACTAGCGAACCCCTACAATGAGCAGTTCTTC | CASSRRLANPYNEQFF | TRBJ2-1 | 16 | TRBV3-1/TRBV3-2 | - | TRBD2
TGTGCCAGCAGCTTAAGTGGCGGCGCCGGGGGAAATGAGCAGTTCTTC | CASSLSGGAGGNEQFF | TRBJ2-1 | 16 | TRBV11-2 | once | -
TGTGCCAGCAGCTTTTCAGGGAACTATGGCTACACCTTC | CASSFSGNYGYTF | TRBJ1-2 | 13 | TRBV7-8 | - | -
TGTGCCAGCAGTCCAGGGGCGAGTGAAAAACTGTTTTTT | CASSPGASEKLFF | TRBJ1-4 | 13 | TRBV2 | once | -
TGTGCCAGCAGTCTCTTAGAGAACACTGAAGCTTTCTTT | CASSLLENTEAFF | TRBJ1-1 | 13 | TRBV6-5 | - | -
TGTGCCAGCAGCACTACTAGCGGGGGAAGGTTCGGCGGGGAGCTGTTTTTT | CASSTTSGGRFGGELFF | TRBJ2-2 | 17 | TRBV7-2 | - | TRBD2
TGTGCCAGCAGCGCGGGCTTACAGACATCCGAGCAGTACTTC | CASSAGLQTSEQYF | TRBJ2-7 | 14 | TRBV5-4 | once | -
TGTGCCAGCTCACAGGGAGGAGGTAATCAGCCCCAGCATTTT | CASSQGGGNQPQHF | TRBJ1-5 | 14 | TRBV18 | - | -
TGTGCCAGCAGTTTTCTGGCCGCTGAAGCTTTCTTT | CASSFLAAEAFF | TRBJ1-1 | 12 | TRBV12-3/TRBV12-4 | - | -
TGTGCCAGCACGGGGAACTATGGCTACACCTTC | CASTGNYGYTF | TRBJ1-2 | 11 | TRBV2 | - | -
TGTGCCAGCAGCGTGCTATTTGGGAGGGAGGCCACTGAAGCTTTCTTT | CASSVLFGREATEAFF | TRBJ1-1 | 16 | TRBV9 | many | -
TGTGCCAGCAGTGAACGGGGGGCGGGACAGGCCTATGGCGGGGAGCTGTTTTTT | CASSERGAGQAYGGELFF | TRBJ2-2 | 18 | TRBV6-1 | - | -
TGTGCCAGTAGCGGCGCAGGGGATCAGCCCCAGCATTTT | CASSGAGDQPQHF | TRBJ1-5 | 13 | TRBV19 | - | -
TGTGCCAGTAGTATAAGACAGCAAAACTATGGCTACACCTTC | CASSIRQQNYGYTF | TRBJ1-2 | 14 | TRBV19 | once | -
TGTGCCAGCAGCCAACTGACAGGGGGTATTTACGAGCAGTACTTC | CASSQLTGGIYEQYF | TRBJ2-7 | 15 | TRBV14 | - | TRBD1